Ten or more counts support the clone carrying this T cell receptor beta chain. Its specificity is not known. Amplification of TCR beta CDR3 regions was performed using RNA transcripts as template. Initially, a first-round RT-PCR of the TCR CDR3 employed the HTBI primer set. In TCRdb, the multiplex PCR reads were re-called with MiXCR into one record per CDR3 protein. The sample consists of roughly 350,000 distinct CDR3 sequences, over 11% of them appearing once. This entry comes from a study of T cells in Graves' hyperthyroidism and ophthalmopathy. Study-level findings and limits: The model's output predicted ophthalmopathy at a median of 6.5 months prior to onset. Also found in blood were most expanded thyroid clonotypes above 0.001.

The CDR3 has 14 residues. Trimming took off 1 base at V and 0 bases at J, with 7 bases between the two ends. The germline V gene encodes CDR1 MDHEN and CDR2 SYDVKM. Diagnoses were made from clinical symptoms, serum measures (thyroxine and TRAb), thyroid ultrasound and orbital computed tomography. PBMCs were collected from a roughly 10 ml volume of fresh peripheral blood. The TCR was taken from a woman in her 30s with Graves' hyperthyroidism. The specimen was blood. The chain has TRBV28 and TRBJ2-7; no clear D gene. The DNA for the CDR3 is TGTGCCAGCAGTTTATCTGAGAGCTCCTACGAGCAGTACTTC. Amino acid sequence: CASSLSESSYEQYF.